This T cell receptor (beta chain) derives from a study of shared T cell receptors in the human thymus. The protocol was immunoSEQ multiplex PCR, while the TCRdb copy is restricted to in-frame clones and leaves out a portion. The data contain hundreds of thousands of clones, around 87% of them singletons. The CDR3 consists of 14 residues. The V end lost 0 bases, the J end lost 6 bases, and 11 bases lay between the germline ends. Germline V gene data show CDR1 as SNHLY and CDR2 as FYNNEI. The same sample was also used in a study of human thymus T cells. That work adds: Those donating were healthy Finnish infants in corrective surgery for congenital heart defects. Surgeons resected thymus tissue during corrective heart surgery. Seemingly biased V and J gene usage marked thymic and blood repertoires. Related research described thymic repertoires that were highly overlapping among unrelated individuals.

This sequence was found in a boy in the first two years of life with a congenital heart defect. The chain is built from TRBV2 and TRBJ1-1; tentative D call: TRBD1 (5 bases). Sequencing input: thymocytes. The CDR3 sequence is CASSEAPGFAEAFF. CDR3 sequence (DNA): TGTGCCAGCAGTGAAGCTCCAGGGTTCGCTGAAGCTTTCTTT. Based on the CDR3 plus reference TRBV2 and TRBJ1-1, the full variable domain is EPEVTQTPSHQVTQMGQEVILRCVPISNHLYFYWYRQILGQKVEFLVSFYNNEISEKSEIFDDQFSVERPDGSNFTLKIRSTKLEDSAMYFCASSEAPGFAEAFFGQGTRLTVV.